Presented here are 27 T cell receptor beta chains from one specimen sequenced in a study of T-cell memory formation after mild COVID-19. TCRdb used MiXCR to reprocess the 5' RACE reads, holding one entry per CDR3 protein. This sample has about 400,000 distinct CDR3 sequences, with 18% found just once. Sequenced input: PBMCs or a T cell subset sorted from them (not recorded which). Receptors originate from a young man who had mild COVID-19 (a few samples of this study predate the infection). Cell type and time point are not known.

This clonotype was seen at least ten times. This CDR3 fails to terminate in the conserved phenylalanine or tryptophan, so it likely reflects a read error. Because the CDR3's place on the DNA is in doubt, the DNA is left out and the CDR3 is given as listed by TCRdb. The CDR3 loop reads CASSQTASN. The chain joins TRBV23-1 to TRBJ2-1. TRBV23-1 is an ORF for which the function is uncertain. Including both end residues, the CDR3 is 9 amino acids long.

This chain's CDR3 is CASSPGLAGREQYF. CDR3 DNA sequence: TGTGCCAGCAGCCCTGGACTAGCGGGGAGGGAGCAGTACTTC. V usage is TRBV3-1 and J usage is TRBJ2-7; 12 nucleotides agree with TRBD2. CDR1 is LGHDT and CDR2 is YNNKEL in the germline V gene (reference sequence). The V segment lost 4 bases and the J segment 7 bases; nucleotides outside the gene matches: 5. The CDR3 totals 14 residues.

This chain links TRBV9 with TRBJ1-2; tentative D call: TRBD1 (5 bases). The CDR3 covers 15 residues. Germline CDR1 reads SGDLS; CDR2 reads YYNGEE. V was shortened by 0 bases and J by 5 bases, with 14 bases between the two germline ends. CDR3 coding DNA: TGTGCCAGCAGCGTAGAGGGACGGGCTTCGTATGGCTACACCTTC. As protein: CASSVEGRASYGYTF. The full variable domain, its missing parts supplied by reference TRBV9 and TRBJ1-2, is DSGVTQTPKHLITATGQRVTLRCSPRSGDLSVYWYQQSLDQGLQFLIQYYNGEERAKGNILERFSAQQFPDLHSELNLSSLELGDSALYFCASSVEGRASYGYTFGSGTRLTVV.

Here the CDR3 DNA reads TGCAGTGCTAGTGGGCTAGCGGGGGGGCCGGAGACCCAGTACTTC. Translation: CSASGLAGGPETQYF. The chain uses TRBV20-1 and TRBJ2-5; 12 bases agree with TRBD2. The CDR3 is made up of 15 amino acids. The germline CDR1 and CDR2 sequences are DFQATT and SNEGSKA (reference sequence). V gave up 3 bases and J gave up 5 bases; unmatched junction bases: 7.

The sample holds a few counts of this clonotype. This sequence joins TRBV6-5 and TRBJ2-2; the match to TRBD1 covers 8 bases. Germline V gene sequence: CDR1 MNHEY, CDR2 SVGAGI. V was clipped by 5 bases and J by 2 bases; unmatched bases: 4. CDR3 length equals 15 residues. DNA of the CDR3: TGTGCCAGCAGTGCGGGACAGGACAACACCGGGGAGCTGTTTTTT. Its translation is CASSAGQDNTGELFF.

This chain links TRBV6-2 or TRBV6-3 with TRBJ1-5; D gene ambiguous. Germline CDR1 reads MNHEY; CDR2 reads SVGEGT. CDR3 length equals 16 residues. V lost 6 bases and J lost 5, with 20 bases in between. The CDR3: CASSAPWVGSYQPQHF. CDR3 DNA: TGTGCCAGCAGCGCCCCTTGGGTAGGCTCGTATCAGCCCCAGCATTTT.

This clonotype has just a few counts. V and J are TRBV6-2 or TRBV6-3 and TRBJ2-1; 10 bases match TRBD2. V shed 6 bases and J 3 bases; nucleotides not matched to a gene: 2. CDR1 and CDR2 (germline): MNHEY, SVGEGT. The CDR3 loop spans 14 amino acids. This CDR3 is CASSGTSDYNEQFF. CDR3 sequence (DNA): TGTGCCAGCAGCGGGACTAGCGACTACAATGAGCAGTTCTTC.

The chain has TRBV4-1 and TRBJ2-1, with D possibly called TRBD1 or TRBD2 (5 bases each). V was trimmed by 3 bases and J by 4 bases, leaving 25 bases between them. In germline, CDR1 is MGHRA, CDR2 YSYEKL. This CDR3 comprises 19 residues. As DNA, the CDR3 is TGCGCCAGCAGCCACAGAATTCCGGGACGGAGCATTGTTTACAATGAGCAGTTCTTC. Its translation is CASSHRIPGRSIVYNEQFF.

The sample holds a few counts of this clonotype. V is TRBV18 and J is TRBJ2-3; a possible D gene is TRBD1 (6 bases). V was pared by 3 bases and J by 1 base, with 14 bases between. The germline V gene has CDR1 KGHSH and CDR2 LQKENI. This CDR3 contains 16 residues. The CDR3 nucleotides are TGTGCCAGCTCACCCTTCAGGGGAGTTGGCACAGATACGCAGTATTTT. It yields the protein CASSPFRGVGTDTQYF.

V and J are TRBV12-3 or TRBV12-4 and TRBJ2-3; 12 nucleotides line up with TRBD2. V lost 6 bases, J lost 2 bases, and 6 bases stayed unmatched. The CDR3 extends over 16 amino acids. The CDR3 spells CASRGLAGGDTDTQYF. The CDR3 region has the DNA TGTGCCAGCAGAGGGCTAGCGGGGGGGGACACAGATACGCAGTATTTT.

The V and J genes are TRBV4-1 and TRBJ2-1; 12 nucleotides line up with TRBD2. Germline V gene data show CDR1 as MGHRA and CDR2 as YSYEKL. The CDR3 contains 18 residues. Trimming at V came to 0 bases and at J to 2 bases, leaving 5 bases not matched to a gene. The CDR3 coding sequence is TGCGCCAGCAGCCAAGATTGGGCTAGCGGGGGGGCCTACAATGAGCAGTTCTTC. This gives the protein CASSQDWASGGAYNEQFF.

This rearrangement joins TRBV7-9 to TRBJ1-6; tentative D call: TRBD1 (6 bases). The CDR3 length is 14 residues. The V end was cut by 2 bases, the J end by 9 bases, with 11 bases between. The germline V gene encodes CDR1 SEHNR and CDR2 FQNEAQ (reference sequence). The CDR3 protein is CASSLTRGVSPLHF. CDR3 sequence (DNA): TGTGCCAGCAGCTTAACGAGGGGGGTTTCACCCCTCCACTTT. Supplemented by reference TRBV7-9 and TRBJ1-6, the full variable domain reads DTGVSQNPRHKITKRGQNVTFRCDPISEHNRLYWYRQTLGQGPEFLTYFQNEAQLEKSRLLSDRFSAERPKGSFSTLEIQRTEQGDSAMYLCASSLTRGVSPLHFGNGTRLTVT.

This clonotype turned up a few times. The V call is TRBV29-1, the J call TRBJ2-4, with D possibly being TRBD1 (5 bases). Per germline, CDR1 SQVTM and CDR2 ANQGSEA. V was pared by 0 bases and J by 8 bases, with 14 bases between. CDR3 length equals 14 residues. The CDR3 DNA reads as TGCAGCGTTGAAGATCCTGACAGCAGGGACATTCAGTACTTC. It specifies CSVEDPDSRDIQYF. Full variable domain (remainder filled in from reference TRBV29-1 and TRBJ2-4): SAVISQKPSRDICQRGTSLTIQCQVDSQVTMMFWYRQQPGQSLTLIATANQGSEATYESGFVIDKFPISRPNLTFSTLTVSNMSPEDSSIYLCSVEDPDSRDIQYFGAGTRLSVL.

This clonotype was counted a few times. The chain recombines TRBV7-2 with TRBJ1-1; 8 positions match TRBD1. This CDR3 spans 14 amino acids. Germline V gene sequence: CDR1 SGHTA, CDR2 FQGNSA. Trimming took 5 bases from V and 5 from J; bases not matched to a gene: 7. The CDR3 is CASSPAGGRTEAFF. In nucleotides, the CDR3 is TGTGCCAGCAGCCCTGCAGGGGGCCGGACTGAAGCTTTCTTT.

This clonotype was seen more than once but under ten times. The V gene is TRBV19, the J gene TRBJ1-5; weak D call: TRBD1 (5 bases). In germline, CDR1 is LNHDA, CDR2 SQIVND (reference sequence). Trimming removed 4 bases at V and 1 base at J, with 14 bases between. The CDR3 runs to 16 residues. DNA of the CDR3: TGTGCCAGTAGTACAAGCGACAGCCCGAGCAATCAGCCCCAGCATTTT. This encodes CASSTSDSPSNQPQHF.

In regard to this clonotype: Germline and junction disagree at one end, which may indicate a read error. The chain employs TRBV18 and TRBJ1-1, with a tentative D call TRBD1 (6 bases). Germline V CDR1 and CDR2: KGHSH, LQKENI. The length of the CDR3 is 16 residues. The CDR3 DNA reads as TGTGACAGCTCACCTGAGGGACACCAGACCAACACTGAAGCTTTCTTT. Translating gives CDSSPEGHQTNTEAFF.

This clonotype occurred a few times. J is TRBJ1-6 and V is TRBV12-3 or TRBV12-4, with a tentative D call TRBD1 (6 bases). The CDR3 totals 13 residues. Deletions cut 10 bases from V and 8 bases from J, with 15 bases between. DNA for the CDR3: TGTGCCACCACACAGGGTGGGGATTCACCCCTCCACTTT. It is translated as CATTQGGDSPLHF.

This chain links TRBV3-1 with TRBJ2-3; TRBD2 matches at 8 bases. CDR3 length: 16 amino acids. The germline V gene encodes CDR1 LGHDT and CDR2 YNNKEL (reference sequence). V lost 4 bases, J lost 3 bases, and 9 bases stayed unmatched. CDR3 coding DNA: TGTGCCAGCAGCCTGAGTCGGGGGGGCATTACAGATACGCAGTATTTT. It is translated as CASSLSRGGITDTQYF.

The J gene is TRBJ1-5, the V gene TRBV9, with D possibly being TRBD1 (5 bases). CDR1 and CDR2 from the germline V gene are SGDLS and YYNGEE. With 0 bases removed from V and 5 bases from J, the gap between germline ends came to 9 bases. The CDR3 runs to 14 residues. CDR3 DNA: TGTGCCAGCAGCGTAGGGGGCGAGTATCAGCCCCAGCATTTT. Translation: CASSVGGEYQPQHF.

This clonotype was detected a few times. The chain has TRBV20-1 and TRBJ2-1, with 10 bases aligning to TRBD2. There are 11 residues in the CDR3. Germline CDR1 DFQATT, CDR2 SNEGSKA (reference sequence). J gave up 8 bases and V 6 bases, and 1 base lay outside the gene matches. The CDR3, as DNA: TGCAGTGCCAGCGGGAGGGATGAGCAGTTCTTC. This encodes CSASGRDEQFF.

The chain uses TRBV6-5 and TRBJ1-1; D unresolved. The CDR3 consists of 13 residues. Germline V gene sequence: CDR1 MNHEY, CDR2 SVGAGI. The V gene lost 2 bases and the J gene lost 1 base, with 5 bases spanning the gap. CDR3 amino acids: CASSYAENTEAFF. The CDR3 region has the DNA TGTGCCAGCAGTTACGCGGAGAACACTGAAGCTTTCTTT.

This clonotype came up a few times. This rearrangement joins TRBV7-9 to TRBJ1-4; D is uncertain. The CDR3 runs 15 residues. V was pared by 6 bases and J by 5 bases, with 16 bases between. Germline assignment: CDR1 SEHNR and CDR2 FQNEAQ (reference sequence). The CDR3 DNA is TGTGCCAGCAGTCGGTTGGGGTTATCGAATGAAAAACTGTTTTTT. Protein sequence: CASSRLGLSNEKLFF.

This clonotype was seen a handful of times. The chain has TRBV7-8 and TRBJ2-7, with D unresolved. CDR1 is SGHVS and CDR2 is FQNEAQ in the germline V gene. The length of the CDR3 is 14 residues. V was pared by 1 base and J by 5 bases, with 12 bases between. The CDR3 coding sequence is TGTGCCAGCAGCTTAGTTGGCGGTTTGGACGAGCAGTACGTC. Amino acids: CASSLVGGLDEQYV.

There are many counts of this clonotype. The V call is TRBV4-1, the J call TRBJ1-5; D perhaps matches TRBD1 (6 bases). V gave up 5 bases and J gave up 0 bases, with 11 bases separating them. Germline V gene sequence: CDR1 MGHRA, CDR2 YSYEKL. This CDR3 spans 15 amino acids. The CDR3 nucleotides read TGCGCCAGCAGCGATAGACAGGTTAGCAATCAGCCCCAGCATTTT. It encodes CASSDRQVSNQPQHF.

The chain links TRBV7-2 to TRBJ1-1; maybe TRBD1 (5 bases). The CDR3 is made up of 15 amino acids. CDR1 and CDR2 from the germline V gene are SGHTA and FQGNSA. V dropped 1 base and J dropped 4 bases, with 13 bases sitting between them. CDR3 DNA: TGTGCCAGCAGCTTAGGGGGCGGATTCCGCACTGAAGCTTTCTTT. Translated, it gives CASSLGGGFRTEAFF. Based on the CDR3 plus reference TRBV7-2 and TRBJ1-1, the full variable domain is GAGVSQSPSNKVTEKGKDVELRCDPISGHTALYWYRQSLGQGLEFLIYFQGNSAPDKSGLPSDRFSAERTGGSVSTLTIQRTQQEDSAVYLCASSLGGGFRTEAFFGQGTRLTVV.

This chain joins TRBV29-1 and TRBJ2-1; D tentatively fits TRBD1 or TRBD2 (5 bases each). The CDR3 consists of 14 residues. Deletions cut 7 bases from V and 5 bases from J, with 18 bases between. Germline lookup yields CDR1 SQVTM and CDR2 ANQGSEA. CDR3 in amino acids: CSDRTSPTNNEQFF. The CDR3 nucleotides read TGCAGCGATAGGACAAGCCCGACTAACAATGAGCAGTTCTTC.

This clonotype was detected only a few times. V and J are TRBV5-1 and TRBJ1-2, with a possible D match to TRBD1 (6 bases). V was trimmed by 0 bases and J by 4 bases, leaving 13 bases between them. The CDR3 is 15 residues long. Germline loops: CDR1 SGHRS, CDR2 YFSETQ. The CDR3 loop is CASSLAAGVTYGYTF. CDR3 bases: TGCGCCAGCAGCTTGGCGGCAGGGGTGACCTATGGCTACACCTTC.